This T cell receptor beta chain was identified during a study of cytomegalovirus exposure and HLA in healthy donors. Study results and limitations: In a later analysis, most CMV-associated TCR beta chains appeared HLA-restricted. The authors listed 180 or so TCR beta chains as cytomegalovirus-associated. Later analysis showed TCR association rates varying by HLA locus, highest for DRB1 and lowest for HLA-C. Sequences of the TCR beta chain were said to predict the HLA-A and HLA-B alleles of most subjects accurately.

The PCR had 60 Vbeta and 13 Jbeta primers. Sequenced by immunoSEQ multiplex PCR; TCRdb stores in-frame clones only, minus some. The repertoire consists of around 180,000 clones, with around 77% occurring once and the leading ten covering under 2.5%. With regard to this clone: No antigen is known for it.

J gave up 0 bases and V 3 bases, and 6 bases lay outside the gene matches. Germline CDR1 and CDR2: SGHTA and FQGNSA. The CDR3 has 16 residues. The J gene is TRBJ2-7, the V gene TRBV7-2; TRBD1 matches 9 bases. The specimen sequenced was PBMCs. The source is a man aged 55-75 years in good health and CMV-seronegative. The CDR3 coding sequence is TGTGCCAGCAGCTTCTCGGGACAGGGTTTCTCCTACGAGCAGTACTTC. It codes for CASSFSGQGFSYEQYF. The complete variable domain, with remaining parts taken from reference TRBV7-2 and TRBJ2-7, reads GAGVSQSPSNKVTEKGKDVELRCDPISGHTALYWYRQSLGQGLEFLIYFQGNSAPDKSGLPSDRFSAERTGGSVSTLTIQRTQQEDSAVYLCASSFSGQGFSYEQYFGPGTRLTVT.